The clone carrying this TCR beta chain was recorded many times. Its antigen is unidentified. In TCRdb, the reads were re-called with MiXCR into one record per CDR3 protein. The sample includes around 270,000 distinct CDR3 sequences, approximately 8.3% of them seen just once. V was cut by 0 bases and J by 0 bases, with 12 bases left in between. CDR3 size: 16 residues. CDR1 SQVTM and CDR2 ANQGSEA come from the germline V gene. This entry comes from a study of T cell repertoires in cytomegalovirus infection. About the study: Public signatures in TCR beta pointed to CMV infection and matching HLA type. General study points: Summed public TCR beta family frequency identified CMV carriers bearing the relevant HLA.

Sequenced sample: PBMCs. The chain recombines TRBV29-1 with TRBJ1-3; D unclear. This sequence originates from a human donor in good health (CMV status not recorded). Some clones in this sample may be carry-over from other donors' samples. CDR3 bases: TGCAGCGTTGAAGATCGCGGCAGGATCTCTGGAAACACCATATATTTT. Protein product: CSVEDRGRISGNTIYF. The variable domain in full, with the rest retrieved from reference TRBV29-1 and TRBJ1-3, is SAVISQKPSRDICQRGTSLTIQCQVDSQVTMMFWYRQQPGQSLTLIATANQGSEATYESGFVIDKFPISRPNLTFSTLTVSNMSPEDSSIYLCSVEDRGRISGNTIYFGEGSWLTVV.